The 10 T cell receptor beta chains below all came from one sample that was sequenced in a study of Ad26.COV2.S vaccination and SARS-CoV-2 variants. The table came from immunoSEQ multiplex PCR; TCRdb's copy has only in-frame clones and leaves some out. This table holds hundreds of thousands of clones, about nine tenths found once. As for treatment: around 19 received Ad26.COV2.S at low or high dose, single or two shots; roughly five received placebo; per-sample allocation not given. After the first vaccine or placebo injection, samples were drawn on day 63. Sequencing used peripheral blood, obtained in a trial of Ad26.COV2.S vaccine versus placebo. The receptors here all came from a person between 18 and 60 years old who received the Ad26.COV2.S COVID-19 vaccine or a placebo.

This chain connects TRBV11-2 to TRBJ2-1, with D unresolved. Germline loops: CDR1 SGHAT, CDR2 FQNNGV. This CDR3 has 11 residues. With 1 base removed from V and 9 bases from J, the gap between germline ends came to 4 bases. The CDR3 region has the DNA TGTGCCAGCAGCTTAGGGGCTGAGCAGTTCTTC. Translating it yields CASSLGAEQFF. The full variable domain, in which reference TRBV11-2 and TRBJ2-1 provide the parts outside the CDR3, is EAGVAQSPRYKIIEKRQSVAFWCNPISGHATLYWYQQILGQGPKLLIQFQNNGVVDDSQLPKDRFSAERLKGVDSTLKIQPAKLEDSAVYLCASSLGAEQFFGPGTRLTVL.

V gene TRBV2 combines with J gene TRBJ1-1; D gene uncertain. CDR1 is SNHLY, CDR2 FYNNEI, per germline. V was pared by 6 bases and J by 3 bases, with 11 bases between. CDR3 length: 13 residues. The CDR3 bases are TGTGCCAGCAGGGCCAGTTTTCACACTGAAGCTTTCTTT. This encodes CASRASFHTEAFF.

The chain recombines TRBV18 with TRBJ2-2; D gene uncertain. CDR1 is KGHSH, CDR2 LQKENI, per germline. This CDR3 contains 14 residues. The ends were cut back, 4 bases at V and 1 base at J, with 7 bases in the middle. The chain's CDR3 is CASSQLENTGELFF. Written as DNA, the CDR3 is TGTGCCAGCTCACAATTAGAGAACACCGGGGAGCTGTTTTTT.

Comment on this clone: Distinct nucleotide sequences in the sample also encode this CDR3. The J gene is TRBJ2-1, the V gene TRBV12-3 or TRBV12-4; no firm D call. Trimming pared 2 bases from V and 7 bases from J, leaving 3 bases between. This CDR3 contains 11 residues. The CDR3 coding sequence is TGTGCCAGCAGTTTATTTAATGAGCAGTTCTTC. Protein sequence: CASSLFNEQFF.

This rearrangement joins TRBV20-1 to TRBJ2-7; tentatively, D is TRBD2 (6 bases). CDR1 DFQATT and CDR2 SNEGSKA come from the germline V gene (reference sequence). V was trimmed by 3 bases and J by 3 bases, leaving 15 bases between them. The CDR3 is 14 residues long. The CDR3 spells CSASPIAVYYEQYF. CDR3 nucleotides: TGCAGTGCTAGTCCCATAGCGGTATACTACGAGCAGTACTTC.

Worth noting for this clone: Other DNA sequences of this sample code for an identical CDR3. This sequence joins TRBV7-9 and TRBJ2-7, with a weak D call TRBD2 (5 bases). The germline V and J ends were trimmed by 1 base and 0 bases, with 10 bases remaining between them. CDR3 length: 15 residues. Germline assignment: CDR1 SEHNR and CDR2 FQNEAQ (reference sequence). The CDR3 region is CASSLEGGLSYEQYF. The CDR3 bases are TGTGCCAGCAGCTTAGAGGGCGGACTCTCCTACGAGCAGTACTTC.

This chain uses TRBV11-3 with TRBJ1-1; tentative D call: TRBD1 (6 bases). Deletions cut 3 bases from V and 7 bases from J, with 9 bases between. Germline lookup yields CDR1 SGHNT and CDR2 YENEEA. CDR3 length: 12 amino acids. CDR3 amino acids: CASSFGRGEAFF. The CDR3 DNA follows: TGTGCCAGCAGCTTCGGCAGGGGTGAAGCTTTCTTT.

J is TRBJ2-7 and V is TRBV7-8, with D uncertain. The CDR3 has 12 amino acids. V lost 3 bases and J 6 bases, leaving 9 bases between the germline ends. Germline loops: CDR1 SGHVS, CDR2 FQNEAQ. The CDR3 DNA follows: TGTGCCAGCAGCTTGGTCTTTAGCGAGCAGTACTTC. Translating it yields CASSLVFSEQYF.

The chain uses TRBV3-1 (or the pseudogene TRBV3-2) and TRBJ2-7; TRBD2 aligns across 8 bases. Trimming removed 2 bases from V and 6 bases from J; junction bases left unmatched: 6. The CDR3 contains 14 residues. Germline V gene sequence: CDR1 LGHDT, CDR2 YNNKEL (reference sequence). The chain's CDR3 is CASSQLLAVGEQYF. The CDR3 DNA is TGTGCCAGCAGCCAATTACTAGCGGTCGGCGAGCAGTACTTC.

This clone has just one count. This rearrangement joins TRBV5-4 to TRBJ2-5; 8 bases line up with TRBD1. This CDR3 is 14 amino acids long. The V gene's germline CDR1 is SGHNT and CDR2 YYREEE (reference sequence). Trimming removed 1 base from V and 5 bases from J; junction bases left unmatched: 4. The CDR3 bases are TGTGCCAGCAGCTTGCAGGGGGCGATGGAGACCCAGTACTTC. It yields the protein CASSLQGAMETQYF.